This is a list of T cell receptor beta chains from one sample in a study of cytomegalovirus exposure and HLA in healthy donors. Assay used: immunoSEQ multiplex PCR; TCRdb lists only in-frame clones, some missing. The table has 250,000 to 400,000 clones, 88% seen once; the top ten hold approximately 0.96%. Sequencing was performed on PBMCs. Receptors originate from a man aged 30-40 years in good health and CMV-seronegative. The CDR3 runs from the conserved cysteine through the conserved F or W. The D gene is left open where the match is weak. Only some rows state a clone size, as once, few, many or a class for expanded clones.

CDR3 length: 14
D gene: TRBD2
clone size: once
J gene: TRBJ2-7
V gene: TRBV11-2
CDR3 protein: CASSPGLATGEQYF
CDR3 DNA: TGTGCCAGCAGTCCGGGACTAGCAACGGGGGAGCAGTACTTC

CDR3 length: 13
D gene: TRBD1
clone size: -
J gene: TRBJ1-5
V gene: TRBV30
CDR3 protein: CAWSGTGGQPQHF
CDR3 DNA: TGTGCCTGGAGTGGGACAGGGGGTCAGCCCCAGCATTTT

CDR3 length: 14
D gene: TRBD1
clone size: few
J gene: TRBJ2-5
V gene: TRBV7-9
CDR3 protein: CASSPGQKKETQYF
CDR3 DNA: TGTGCCAGCAGTCCGGGACAGAAAAAAGAGACCCAGTACTTC

CDR3 length: 17
D gene: -
clone size: once
J gene: TRBJ2-4
V gene: TRBV18
CDR3 protein: CASSPPGTPLAKNIQYF
CDR3 DNA: TGTGCCAGCTCACCACCGGGGACACCTTTAGCCAAAAACATTCAGTACTTC

CDR3 length: 15
D gene: -
clone size: -
J gene: TRBJ1-2
V gene: TRBV11-2
CDR3 protein: CASSLDPGGAGGYTF
CDR3 DNA: TGTGCCAGCAGCTTAGATCCCGGGGGGGCCGGGGGCTACACCTTC

CDR3 length: 14
D gene: -
clone size: -
J gene: TRBJ1-5
V gene: TRBV7-9
CDR3 protein: CASSTLEARQPQHF
CDR3 DNA: TGTGCCAGCAGCACACTAGAAGCTAGGCAGCCCCAGCATTTT

CDR3 length: 16
D gene: TRBD1
clone size: -
J gene: TRBJ2-7
V gene: TRBV27
CDR3 protein: CASSLRQGRGVYEQYF
CDR3 DNA: TGTGCCAGCAGTTTACGACAGGGAAGAGGTGTCTACGAGCAGTACTTC

CDR3 length: 13
D gene: -
clone size: -
J gene: TRBJ2-3
V gene: TRBV11-3
CDR3 protein: CASSFGGADTQYF
CDR3 DNA: TGTGCCAGCAGCTTTGGTGGAGCAGATACGCAGTATTTT

CDR3 length: 12
D gene: -
clone size: once
J gene: TRBJ2-7
V gene: TRBV10-2
CDR3 protein: CASSELAYEQYF
CDR3 DNA: TGCGCCAGCAGTGAGTTGGCTTACGAGCAGTACTTC

CDR3 length: 11
D gene: -
clone size: -
J gene: TRBJ2-7
V gene: TRBV7-2
CDR3 protein: CASSNIYEQYF
CDR3 DNA: TGTGCCAGCAGCAACATCTACGAGCAGTACTTC

CDR3 length: 16
D gene: TRBD2
clone size: -
J gene: TRBJ2-7
V gene: TRBV29-1
CDR3 protein: CSVEDMRRGGIYEQYF
CDR3 DNA: TGCAGCGTTGAAGATATGAGGCGGGGGGGGATCTACGAGCAGTACTTC

CDR3 length: 15
D gene: -
clone size: -
J gene: TRBJ1-2
V gene: TRBV9
CDR3 protein: CASSVVGGAESGYTF
CDR3 DNA: TGTGCCAGCAGCGTAGTAGGGGGGGCTGAGTCCGGCTACACCTTC

CDR3 length: 14
D gene: TRBD1
clone size: -
J gene: TRBJ1-4
V gene: TRBV19
CDR3 protein: CASSYRGANEKLFF
CDR3 DNA: TGTGCCAGTAGCTACAGGGGCGCTAATGAAAAACTGTTTTTT

CDR3 length: 12
D gene: -
clone size: -
J gene: TRBJ1-5
V gene: TRBV11-3
CDR3 protein: CASSLGDQPQHF
CDR3 DNA: TGTGCCAGCAGCTTAGGAGATCAGCCCCAGCATTTT

CDR3 length: 15
D gene: TRBD1
clone size: -
J gene: TRBJ2-7
V gene: TRBV5-1
CDR3 protein: CASRIQGASSYEQYF
CDR3 DNA: TGCGCCAGCAGAATACAGGGGGCTAGCTCCTACGAGCAGTACTTC

CDR3 length: 17
D gene: -
clone size: -
J gene: TRBJ2-7
V gene: TRBV9
CDR3 protein: CASSAGVKGRINNEQYF
CDR3 DNA: TGTGCCAGCAGCGCGGGGGTGAAGGGGCGCATAAACAACGAGCAGTACTTC

CDR3 length: 15
D gene: TRBD1
clone size: once
J gene: TRBJ2-5
V gene: TRBV27
CDR3 protein: CASSPVQGAWETQYF
CDR3 DNA: TGTGCCAGCAGTCCAGTACAGGGGGCATGGGAGACCCAGTACTTC

CDR3 length: 15
D gene: -
clone size: -
J gene: TRBJ2-3
V gene: TRBV2
CDR3 protein: CASSKQYMSLDTQYF
CDR3 DNA: TGTGCCAGCAGCAAACAATACATGTCCCTAGATACGCAGTATTTT

CDR3 length: 15
D gene: TRBD1
clone size: -
J gene: TRBJ1-5
V gene: TRBV27
CDR3 protein: CASRPTGTVNQPQHF
CDR3 DNA: TGTGCCAGCAGACCGACCGGGACAGTTAATCAGCCCCAGCATTTT

CDR3 length: 16
D gene: TRBD1
clone size: -
J gene: TRBJ2-7
V gene: TRBV28
CDR3 protein: CASSPEVGQGFNEQYF
CDR3 DNA: TGTGCCAGCAGTCCAGAGGTGGGACAGGGGTTCAACGAGCAGTACTTC

CDR3 length: 14
D gene: -
clone size: -
J gene: TRBJ2-7
V gene: TRBV2
CDR3 protein: CASSEEVGPYEQYF
CDR3 DNA: TGTGCCAGCAGTGAAGAGGTGGGCCCCTACGAGCAGTACTTC

CDR3 length: 12
D gene: -
clone size: -
J gene: TRBJ2-5
V gene: TRBV18
CDR3 protein: CASSPSKETQYF
CDR3 DNA: TGTGCCAGCTCACCGAGTAAAGAGACCCAGTACTTC

CDR3 length: 14
D gene: TRBD1
clone size: -
J gene: TRBJ1-1
V gene: TRBV9
CDR3 protein: CASSGRQGRTEAFF
CDR3 DNA: TGTGCCAGCAGCGGTCGACAGGGGAGAACTGAAGCTTTCTTT

CDR3 length: 16
D gene: -
clone size: -
J gene: TRBJ2-7
V gene: TRBV6-5
CDR3 protein: CASSYSTGLKSYEQYF
CDR3 DNA: TGTGCCAGCAGTTACTCGACCGGGTTGAAATCCTACGAGCAGTACTTC

CDR3 length: 15
D gene: TRBD1
clone size: -
J gene: TRBJ2-7
V gene: TRBV7-9
CDR3 protein: CASSLIQGAIYEQYF
CDR3 DNA: TGTGCCAGCAGCTTGATCCAGGGGGCGATCTACGAGCAGTACTTC

CDR3 length: 15
D gene: TRBD1
clone size: -
J gene: TRBJ1-2
V gene: TRBV2
CDR3 protein: CASIEGGQGAFGYTF
CDR3 DNA: TGTGCCAGCATTGAGGGGGGACAGGGGGCTTTCGGCTACACCTTC

CDR3 length: 15
D gene: -
clone size: -
J gene: TRBJ1-3
V gene: TRBV21-1
CDR3 protein: CASSRDRQPGNTIYF
CDR3 DNA: TGTGCCAGCAGCCGAGACAGGCAGCCTGGAAACACCATATATTTT

CDR3 length: 15
D gene: TRBD2
clone size: -
J gene: TRBJ2-1
V gene: TRBV13
CDR3 protein: CASSPQGGGAGEQFF
CDR3 DNA: TGTGCCAGCAGCCCCCAAGGCGGGGGGGCCGGTGAGCAGTTCTTC

CDR3 length: 16
D gene: TRBD2
clone size: -
J gene: TRBJ2-7
V gene: TRBV11-3
CDR3 protein: CASSLDSGPLPRKQYF
CDR3 DNA: TGTGCCAGCAGCTTAGATAGCGGGCCCCTACCTAGGAAGCAGTACTTC

CDR3 length: 15
D gene: -
clone size: -
J gene: TRBJ2-1
V gene: TRBV4-1
CDR3 protein: CASSLGGGTYNEQFF
CDR3 DNA: TGCGCCAGCAGCCTAGGTGGGGGGACGTACAATGAGCAGTTCTTC

CDR3 length: 13
D gene: -
clone size: -
J gene: TRBJ1-1
V gene: TRBV15
CDR3 protein: CATSRDRSTEAFF
CDR3 DNA: TGTGCCACCAGCAGAGATCGTAGTACTGAAGCTTTCTTT

CDR3 length: 17
D gene: TRBD2
clone size: -
J gene: TRBJ2-1
V gene: TRBV6-1
CDR3 protein: CASSGKRGGASYNEQFF
CDR3 DNA: TGTGCCAGCAGTGGGAAGCGCGGGGGGGCTTCTTACAATGAGCAGTTCTTC

CDR3 length: 14
D gene: TRBD1
clone size: -
J gene: TRBJ1-2
V gene: TRBV7-9
CDR3 protein: CASSLTTGDYGYTF
CDR3 DNA: TGTGCCAGCAGCTTAACTACAGGGGACTATGGCTACACCTTC

CDR3 length: 14
D gene: -
clone size: once
J gene: TRBJ2-5
V gene: TRBV27
CDR3 protein: CASSLTPYQETQYF
CDR3 DNA: TGTGCCAGCAGTTTAACACCTTACCAAGAGACCCAGTACTTC

CDR3 length: 15
D gene: TRBD2
clone size: once
J gene: TRBJ2-1
V gene: TRBV7-2
CDR3 protein: CASSPGSGGAFEQFF
CDR3 DNA: TGTGCCAGCAGCCCCGGGAGCGGGGGGGCCTTTGAGCAGTTCTTC

CDR3 length: 14
D gene: -
clone size: -
J gene: TRBJ2-1
V gene: TRBV6-5
CDR3 protein: CARIRGYNGDEQFF
CDR3 DNA: TGTGCCAGGATAAGGGGTTACAACGGCGATGAGCAGTTCTTC

CDR3 length: 14
D gene: TRBD2
clone size: -
J gene: TRBJ2-1
V gene: TRBV6-5
CDR3 protein: CASSRTSGYNEQFF
CDR3 DNA: TGTGCCAGCAGCCGTACTAGCGGATACAATGAGCAGTTCTTC

CDR3 length: 15
D gene: TRBD1
clone size: -
J gene: TRBJ1-1
V gene: TRBV18
CDR3 protein: CASSQRKGQGSEAFF
CDR3 DNA: TGTGCCAGCTCCCAACGGAAAGGACAGGGGTCTGAAGCTTTCTTT

CDR3 length: 12
D gene: TRBD1
clone size: -
J gene: TRBJ1-1
V gene: TRBV29-1
CDR3 protein: CSHDRAKTEAFF
CDR3 DNA: TGCAGCCACGACAGGGCGAAGACTGAAGCTTTCTTT

CDR3 length: 16
D gene: TRBD1
clone size: -
J gene: TRBJ2-3
V gene: TRBV5-4
CDR3 protein: CASSAGTGIGTDTQYF
CDR3 DNA: TGTGCCAGCAGCGCCGGGACAGGGATTGGTACAGATACGCAGTATTTT